One sample yielded the 27 T cell receptor beta chains listed below, sequenced in a study of blood T cells in healthy people across ages. Next came a second PCR, run for roughly 6 to 11 cycles, which used a sample-barcoded 5' primer along with a J-beta primer mix. TCRdb re-derived calls from the 5' RACE reads in MiXCR, one entry per CDR3 protein. The sample consists of approximately 960,000 distinct CDR3 sequences, around 29% of them appearing once. These sequences were also reported in another study, on T cells of mothers and their children.

Source material: blood. Receptor source: a woman aged 40 to 55 in good health.

The table lists this clonotype with a few counts. The chain recombines TRBV5-6 with TRBJ1-1, with D possibly TRBD1 on 6 matching bases. Germline V gene data show CDR1 as SGHDT and CDR2 as YYEEEE. Trimming shortened V by 3 bases and J by 6 bases, and 12 bases separated the two germline ends. This CDR3 is 13 amino acids long. The CDR3 sequence: CASSSQGFPEAFF. The CDR3 DNA reads as TGTGCCAGCAGCTCACAGGGATTCCCTGAAGCTTTCTTT. Full variable domain (outside the CDR3, taken from reference TRBV5-6 and TRBJ1-1): DAGVTQSPTHLIKTRGQQVTLRCSPKSGHDTVSWYQQALGQGPQFIFQYYEEEERQRGNFPDRFSGHQFPNYSSELNVNALLLGDSALYLCASSSQGFPEAFFGQGTRLTVV.

The chain carries TRBV7-8 and TRBJ2-7; unclear D gene. The germline V gene encodes CDR1 SGHVS and CDR2 FQNEAQ. The CDR3 runs to 16 residues. V lost 3 bases and J lost 4, with 19 bases in between. For the CDR3, the DNA is TGTGCCAGCAGCTTTGTTTCCCGGGCCTCCTATTACGAGCAGTACTTC. The encoded protein is CASSFVSRASYYEQYF. The variable domain in full, with the rest retrieved from reference TRBV7-8 and TRBJ2-7, is GAGVSQSPRYKVAKRGQDVALRCDPISGHVSLFWYQQALGQGPEFLTYFQNEAQLDKSGLPSDRFFAERPEGSVSTLKIQRTQQEDSAVYLCASSFVSRASYYEQYFGPGTRLTVT.

With regard to this clonotype: Germline and junction disagree at one end, which may indicate a read error. The chain recombines TRBV7-7 with TRBJ2-4, with a possible D match to TRBD2 (6 bases). This CDR3 contains 16 residues. Germline loops: CDR1 SSHAT, CDR2 FNYEAQ (reference sequence). CDR3 DNA sequence: TGTGCTAGCAGCCTCACGACGGGACTCCCCTACAATGAGCAGTACTTC. Amino acid sequence: CASSLTTGLPYNEQYF.

This clonotype was recorded at least ten times. The chain employs TRBV6-5 and TRBJ2-7; D is uncertain. The CDR3 consists of 13 residues. Germline lookup yields CDR1 MNHEY and CDR2 SVGAGI. V was clipped by 11 bases and J by 2 bases, with 16 bases between them. The CDR3 here is CAGRLVKPYEQYF. The CDR3 region has the DNA TGTGCCGGGCGGTTGGTTAAGCCCTACGAGCAGTACTTC.

The chain couples TRBV4-1 to TRBJ2-5; 12 positions agree with TRBD2. This CDR3 region has 16 residues. Per the germline V gene, CDR1 is MGHRA and CDR2 is YSYEKL. The V and J ends lost 3 bases and 1 base, in that order; junction bases with no gene match: 3. The CDR3 here is CASSQRTSGTQETQYF. The CDR3 coding sequence is TGCGCCAGCAGCCAGCGGACTAGCGGGACCCAAGAGACCCAGTACTTC.

Concerning this clonotype: A much larger clone lies one base from this, so it may be a read error. Here the CDR3 reads CGARDVEETQYF. CDR3 coding DNA: TGCGGTGCTAGAGATGTGGAAGAGACCCAGTACTTC. The gene calls are TRBV20-1 and TRBJ2-5; D unresolved. Germline lookup yields CDR1 DFQATT and CDR2 SNEGSKA (reference sequence). This CDR3 contains 12 residues.

This clonotype was counted a few times. This rearrangement joins TRBV7-6 to TRBJ2-7; D possibly corresponds to TRBD1 (5 bases). Germline V CDR1 and CDR2: SGHVS, FNYEAQ. The CDR3 runs 16 residues. The V and J ends lost 2 bases and 3 bases respectively, with 17 bases between them. The CDR3 region is CASSLTPQRGYYEQYF. The DNA of the CDR3 is TGTGCCAGCAGCTTAACCCCCCAAAGGGGTTACTACGAGCAGTACTTC.

As to this clonotype: At one end the junction does not follow the germline gene, possibly because of a read error. The genes are TRBV6-2 or TRBV6-3 and TRBJ2-1; D remains unclear. This CDR3 has 13 amino acids. Per germline, CDR1 MNHEY and CDR2 SVGEGT. The CDR3 loop reads CASTGQFYNEQVF. CDR3 coding DNA: TGTGCCAGCACTGGTCAGTTCTACAATGAGCAGGTCTTC.

The rearrangement joins TRBV7-2 to TRBJ2-7; a possible D gene is TRBD1 (6 bases). CDR3 size: 16 residues. In germline, CDR1 is SGHTA, CDR2 FQGNSA. The ends were cut back, 5 bases at V and 0 bases at J, with 17 bases in the middle. The CDR3 loop is CASSPHSGTPSYEQYF. The CDR3 DNA reads TGTGCCAGCAGCCCACACTCCGGGACACCCTCCTACGAGCAGTACTTC.

As regards this clonotype: One junction end disagrees with the germline gene, perhaps due to a read error. V is TRBV14 and J is TRBJ1-2, with 9 bases lining up with TRBD1. CDR1 and CDR2 (germline): SGHDN, FVKESK. This CDR3 is 15 amino acids long. The chain's CDR3 is CASSQGTGSDYDYTF. In DNA form, the CDR3 reads TGTGCCAGCAGCCAGGGGACAGGGAGTGACTATGACTACACCTTC.

The CDR3 reads CASTNLAGNEAFF. The DNA for the CDR3 is TGTGCCAGCACCAATCTGGCCGGGAACGAAGCTTTCTTT. The chain carries TRBV12-3 or TRBV12-4 and TRBJ1-1; D remains ambiguous. Trimming removed 7 bases at V and 8 bases at J, with 17 bases between. The CDR3 spans 13 residues.

This clonotype was found a few times. The chain uses TRBV7-6 and TRBJ2-1; maybe TRBD1 (6 bases). V was trimmed by 1 base and J by 9 bases, leaving 10 bases between them. Germline V CDR1 and CDR2: SGHVS, FNYEAQ. The CDR3 covers 13 residues. In nucleotides, the CDR3 is TGTGCCAGCAGCTTAGTTCCCAGGGGTGAGCAGTTCTTC. Translating it yields CASSLVPRGEQFF.

To note about this clonotype: Being one base from a much bigger clone, this may be a read error. This sequence joins TRBV7-3 and TRBJ1-2; D unresolved. Trimming took 4 bases from V and 0 from J, leaving 9 bases between them. The germline CDR1 and CDR2 sequences are SGHTA and FQGTGA. The CDR3 sequence is 14 residues long. The CDR3, as DNA: TGTGCCAGCAGCTGCCCGGGAGCTAACTATGGCTACACCTTC. Protein product: CASSCPGANYGYTF.

This clonotype has only a few counts. This chain connects TRBV12-3 or TRBV12-4 to TRBJ2-3; D is perhaps TRBD1 (8 bases). V was shortened by 6 bases and J by 2 bases, with 15 bases between the two germline ends. This CDR3 is built from 15 residues. The CDR3 protein is CASSPQGGTTDTQYF. The CDR3 nucleotides read TGTGCCAGCAGCCCACAGGGGGGGACCACAGATACGCAGTATTTT.

About this clonotype: Compared with germline, one end of the junction differs, possibly owing to a read error. V gene TRBV7-8 combines with J gene TRBJ2-5; 9 nucleotides agree with TRBD2. The V gene's germline CDR1 is SGHVS and CDR2 FQNEAQ. The CDR3 is 17 residues long. As DNA, the CDR3 is TGTGCCAGCAGCTTACGGGCCGCGGGGGGGTGGATAGAGACCCGGTACTTC. This gives the protein CASSLRAAGGWIETRYF.

This chain links TRBV20-1 with TRBJ2-1, with TRBD1 matching 8 bases. The CDR3 spans 14 residues. CDR1 is DFQATT and CDR2 is SNEGSKA in the germline V gene (reference sequence). The ends lost 6 bases at V and 10 bases at J; junction bases unmatched: 14. The CDR3 protein is CSALRGQGTYEQFF. CDR3 in DNA: TGCAGTGCCCTCAGAGGACAGGGCACCTACGAGCAGTTCTTC.

Details on this clonotype: A read error is possible here, since a much larger clone lies one base away. The gene calls are TRBV7-2 and TRBJ2-3; no reliable D call. This CDR3 comprises 15 residues. Germline V gene data show CDR1 as SGHTA and CDR2 as FQGNSA. The CDR3: CAGSLVSLSTDTQYF. Written as DNA, the CDR3 is TGTGCCGGCAGCTTAGTTTCGCTTAGCACAGATACGCAGTATTTT.

Ten or more counts support this clonotype. The rearrangement joins TRBV24-1 to TRBJ2-5, with D perhaps given as TRBD1 or TRBD2 (5 bases each). Germline V gene sequence: CDR1 KGHDR, CDR2 SFDVKD. This CDR3 region has 16 residues. The V end lost 4 bases, the J end lost 3 bases, and 17 bases lay between the germline ends. As DNA, the CDR3 is TGTGCCACCAGTGACGTCTCCGGGACCGCAAAAGAGACCCAGTACTTC. Translation: CATSDVSGTAKETQYF.

The chain combines TRBV5-4 with TRBJ2-1; D possibly corresponds to TRBD1 (5 bases). The CDR3 consists of 14 residues. Trimming removed 2 bases at V and 12 bases at J, with 18 bases between. Germline assignment: CDR1 SGHNT and CDR2 YYREEE (reference sequence). CDR3 DNA sequence: TGTGCCAGCAGCTTACGACAGTCCCGTGGGCGGCAGTTCTTC. Its protein is CASSLRQSRGRQFF.

This CDR3 is CASSYSRRATGEVATEAFF. CDR3 DNA: TGTGCCAGCAGTTACTCACGACGGGCGACAGGGGAGGTTGCCACTGAAGCTTTCTTT. The chain employs TRBV6-5 and TRBJ1-1; 8 positions agree with TRBD1. Germline CDR1 MNHEY, CDR2 SVGAGI. The CDR3 sequence is 19 residues long. V was pared by 0 bases and J by 4 bases, with 16 bases of the junction left unmatched.

In its sample, this clonotype was seen a few times. The chain links TRBV7-2 to TRBJ2-1, with a possible D match to TRBD1 (5 bases). This CDR3 contains 15 residues. The germline gives CDR1 SGHTA, CDR2 FQGNSA. V was trimmed by 1 base and J by 5 bases, leaving 12 bases between them. DNA of the CDR3: TGTGCCAGCAGCTTAGGGGCGTCAGGGAACAATGAGCAGTTCTTC. It is translated as CASSLGASGNNEQFF.

This clonotype came up a few times. Sequence at one end of the junction differs from germline and may be a read error. The chain has TRBV20-1 and TRBJ2-7; D possibly corresponds to TRBD2 (6 bases). This CDR3 comprises 11 residues. From germline, CDR1 is DFQATT and CDR2 SNEGSKA (reference sequence). CDR3 sequence: CSPRRGDEQYF. In nucleotides, the CDR3 is TGCAGTCCTAGACGCGGGGACGAGCAGTACTTC.

The gene calls are TRBV14 and TRBJ1-2; TRBD1 matches at 9 bases. CDR1 SGHDN and CDR2 FVKESK come from the germline V gene. The CDR3 runs 15 residues. V lost 4 bases and J lost 6; bases outside the gene matches: 9. The CDR3 protein is CASSPGTGILHGYTF. In nucleotides, the CDR3 is TGTGCCAGCAGCCCGGGGACAGGGATTCTGCATGGCTACACCTTC.

This clonotype was picked up a small number of times. V gene TRBV4-1 combines with J gene TRBJ2-6; tentatively, D is TRBD1 (6 bases). The V gene lost 1 base and the J gene lost 0 bases, with 16 bases spanning the gap. CDR3 size: 19 residues. Looked up from germline, CDR1 is MGHRA and CDR2 is YSYEKL. The CDR3 protein is CASSQGVRDTLSGANVLTF. As DNA, the CDR3 is TGCGCCAGCAGCCAAGGGGTCCGGGACACACTCTCTGGGGCCAACGTCCTGACTTTC.

This chain connects TRBV10-3 to TRBJ2-1, with TRBD2 identical over 11 bases. Trimming at V came to 8 bases and at J to 7 bases, leaving 7 bases not matched to a gene. Germline-derived CDR1 and CDR2 are ENHRY and SYGVKD. This CDR3 contains 14 residues. CDR3 DNA: TGTGCCATCTCGCTAGCGGGGGGAGGGAATGAGCAGTTCTTC. As protein: CAISLAGGGNEQFF.

The CDR3 sequence is CASSEAWRHNYGYTF. In DNA, the CDR3 is TGTGCCAGCAGTGAAGCATGGAGGCATAACTATGGCTACACCTTC. V usage is TRBV6-1 and J usage is TRBJ1-2; the D is unclear. Germline lookup yields CDR1 MNHNS and CDR2 SASEGT. The CDR3 runs 15 residues. Deletions cut 0 bases from V and 1 base from J, with 9 bases between.

To note about this clonotype: A read error may produce the germline difference seen at one junction end. The V call is TRBV14, the J call TRBJ1-6; 8 bases line up with TRBD1. The CDR3 has 15 residues. Germline V lookup: CDR1 SGHDN, CDR2 FVKESK. CDR3 in amino acids: CASSSIQGGNSHLHF. Here the CDR3 DNA reads TGTGCCAGCAGTTCAATACAGGGGGGTAATTCACACCTCCACTTT.